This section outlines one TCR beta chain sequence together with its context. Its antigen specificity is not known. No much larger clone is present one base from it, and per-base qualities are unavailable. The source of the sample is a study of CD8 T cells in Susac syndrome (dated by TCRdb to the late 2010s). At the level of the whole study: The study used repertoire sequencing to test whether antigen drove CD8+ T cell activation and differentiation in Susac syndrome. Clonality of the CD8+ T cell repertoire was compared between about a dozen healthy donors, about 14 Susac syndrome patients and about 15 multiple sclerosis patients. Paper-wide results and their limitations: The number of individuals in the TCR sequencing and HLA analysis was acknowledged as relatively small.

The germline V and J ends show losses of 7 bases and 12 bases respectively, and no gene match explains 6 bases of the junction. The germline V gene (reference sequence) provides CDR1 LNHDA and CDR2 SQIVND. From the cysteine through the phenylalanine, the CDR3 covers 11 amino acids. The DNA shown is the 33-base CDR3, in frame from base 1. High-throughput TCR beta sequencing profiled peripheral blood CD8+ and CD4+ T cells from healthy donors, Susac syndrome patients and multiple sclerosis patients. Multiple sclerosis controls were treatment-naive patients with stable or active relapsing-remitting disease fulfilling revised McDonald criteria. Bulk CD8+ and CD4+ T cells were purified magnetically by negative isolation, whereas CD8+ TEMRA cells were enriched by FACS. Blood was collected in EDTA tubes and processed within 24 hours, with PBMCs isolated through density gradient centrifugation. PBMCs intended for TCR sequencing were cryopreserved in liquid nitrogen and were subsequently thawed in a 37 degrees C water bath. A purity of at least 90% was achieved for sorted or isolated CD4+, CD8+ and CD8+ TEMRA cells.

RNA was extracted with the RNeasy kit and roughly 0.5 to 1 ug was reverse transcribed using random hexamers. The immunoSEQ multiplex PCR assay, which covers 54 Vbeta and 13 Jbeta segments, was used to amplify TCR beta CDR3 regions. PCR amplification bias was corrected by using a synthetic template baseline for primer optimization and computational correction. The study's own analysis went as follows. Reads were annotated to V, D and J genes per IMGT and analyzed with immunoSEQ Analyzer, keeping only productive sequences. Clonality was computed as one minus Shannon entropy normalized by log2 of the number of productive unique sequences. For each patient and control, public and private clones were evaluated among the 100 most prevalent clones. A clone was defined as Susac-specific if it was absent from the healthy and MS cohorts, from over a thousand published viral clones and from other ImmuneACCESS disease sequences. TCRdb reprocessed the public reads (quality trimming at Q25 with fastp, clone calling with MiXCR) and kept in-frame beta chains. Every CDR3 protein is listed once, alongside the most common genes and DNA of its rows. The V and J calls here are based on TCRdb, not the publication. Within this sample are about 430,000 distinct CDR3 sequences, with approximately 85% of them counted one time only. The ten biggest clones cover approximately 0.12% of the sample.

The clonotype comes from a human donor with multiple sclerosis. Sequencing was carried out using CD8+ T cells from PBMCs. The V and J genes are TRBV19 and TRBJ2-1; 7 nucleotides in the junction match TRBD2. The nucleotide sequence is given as TGTGCCAGTAACGGGGGGATTCGGCAGTTCTTC. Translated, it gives CASNGGIRQFF.